Presented here are 16 T cell receptor beta chains from one specimen sequenced in a study of T-cell memory formation after mild COVID-19. TCRdb re-derived calls from the 5' RACE reads in MiXCR, one entry per CDR3 protein. The table has about 110,000 distinct CDR3 sequences, 15% to 20% seen once. The specimen was PBMCs or a T cell subset sorted from them (not recorded which). These receptor sequences come from a man aged 18 to 30 who had mild COVID-19 (a few samples of this study predate the infection). Cell type and time point are not known.

The chain recombines TRBV11-2 with TRBJ2-3; TRBD1 or TRBD2 may be the D gene (5 bases each). CDR3 length: 13 amino acids. Germline loops: CDR1 SGHAT, CDR2 FQNNGV. V shed 1 base and J shed 11 bases, with 13 bases lying between them. This CDR3 is CASSLGGMVRQYF. The CDR3 coding sequence is TGTGCCAGCAGCTTAGGGGGGATGGTCCGGCAGTATTTT.

This chain connects TRBV29-1 to TRBJ1-1; 9 nucleotides match TRBD1. The CDR3 has 15 residues. Losses at the gene ends were 7 bases for V and 4 bases for J; bases not matched to a gene: 13. CDR1 is SQVTM, CDR2 ANQGSEA, per germline. The DNA for the CDR3 is TGCAGCGCCTCCGGGACAGGGACTATCCTCACTGAAGCTTTCTTT. Its protein product is CSASGTGTILTEAFF.

V and J are TRBV5-4 and TRBJ2-2, with D perhaps assigned TRBD1 or TRBD2 (5 bases each). In germline, CDR1 is SGHNT, CDR2 YYREEE (reference sequence). The CDR3 covers 15 residues. With 0 bases removed from V and 4 bases from J, the gap between germline ends came to 10 bases. The CDR3 spells CASSLEGTGTGELFF. CDR3 sequence (DNA): TGTGCCAGCAGCTTGGAGGGGACCGGCACCGGGGAGCTGTTTTTT.

The sample holds many counts of this clonotype. CDR3 sequence: CSARDGDYQETQYF. DNA of the CDR3: TGCAGTGCTAGAGATGGGGACTACCAAGAGACCCAGTACTTC. The rearrangement uses TRBV20-1 and TRBJ2-5; weak D call: TRBD2 (6 bases). Per the germline V gene, CDR1 is DFQATT and CDR2 is SNEGSKA (reference sequence). Trimming left V 0 bases short and J 0 bases short, with 8 bases between. The CDR3 spans 14 residues.

V and J are TRBV24-1 and TRBJ2-3; tentatively, D is TRBD1 (5 bases). The germline V gene has CDR1 KGHDR and CDR2 SFDVKD. Trimming shortened V by 4 bases and J by 3 bases, and 7 bases separated the two germline ends. The CDR3 is made up of 13 amino acids. The CDR3 DNA is TGTGCCACCAGTGACCCAGGGACAGATACGCAGTATTTT. Protein product: CATSDPGTDTQYF.

The chain employs TRBV15 and TRBJ1-5, with 7 bases identical to TRBD1. The germline V gene encodes CDR1 LNHNV and CDR2 YYDKDF (reference sequence). V dropped 3 bases and J dropped 2; count of bases not matched to a gene: 10. This CDR3 contains 17 residues. CDR3 nucleotide sequence: TGTGCCACCAGCAGGGCCGTAGGAACAGGGGGCAATCAGCCCCAGCATTTT. The encoded protein is CATSRAVGTGGNQPQHF.

This clonotype has only a few counts. J is TRBJ2-7 and V is TRBV7-2; D is possibly TRBD2 (6 bases). The CDR3 runs to 15 residues. The germline V gene encodes CDR1 SGHTA and CDR2 FQGNSA. Trimming took off 4 bases at V and 3 bases at J, with 16 bases between the two ends. The CDR3, as DNA: TGTGCCAGCAGCTCCCGGGGCGGGGTATTCTACGAGCAGTACTTC. Amino acids: CASSSRGGVFYEQYF.

The chain recombines TRBV14 with TRBJ2-1; TRBD1 might be the D (5 bases). V gave up 0 bases and J gave up 8 bases, with 8 bases separating them. CDR1 is SGHDN, CDR2 FVKESK, per germline. The CDR3 covers 13 residues. CDR3 in DNA: TGTGCCAGCAGCCAAGAGGGGCAACATGAGCAGTTCTTC. Its protein product is CASSQEGQHEQFF.

This clonotype was counted between two and nine times. The chain uses TRBV7-2 and TRBJ2-5; D is ambiguous. CDR1 is SGHTA, CDR2 FQGNSA, per germline. V lost 5 bases and J 4 bases, leaving 11 bases between the germline ends. The CDR3 is made up of 13 amino acids. CDR3: CASSRIFLETQYF. CDR3 nucleotides: TGTGCCAGCAGCCGCATTTTTCTAGAGACCCAGTACTTC.

There are many counts of this clonotype. V and J are TRBV9 and TRBJ2-7; D remains unclear. The CDR3 covers 13 residues. Germline V gives CDR1 SGDLS, CDR2 YYNGEE. The ends were cut back, 3 bases at V and 6 bases at J, with 13 bases in the middle. CDR3 protein: CASSGYVSGEQYF. CDR3 DNA: TGTGCCAGCAGCGGGTACGTTAGTGGCGAGCAGTACTTC.

The chain uses TRBV18 and TRBJ1-1; D may be TRBD1 (6 bases). Germline loops: CDR1 KGHSH, CDR2 LQKENI. This CDR3 is built from 15 residues. V was pared by 3 bases and J by 2 bases, with 13 bases between. The DNA of the CDR3 is TGTGCCAGCTCACCGTCTCAGGGGAGCAACACTGAAGCTTTCTTT. It specifies CASSPSQGSNTEAFF.

This sequence joins TRBV7-2 and TRBJ2-5; D is unresolved. CDR3 length: 13 amino acids. Per the germline V gene, CDR1 is SGHTA and CDR2 is FQGNSA. The V gene lost 7 bases and the J gene lost 5 bases, with 14 bases spanning the gap. The CDR3 DNA reads as TGTGCCAGCACCGACCCCCCCGTCGAGACCCAGTACTTC. It is translated as CASTDPPVETQYF.

The chain combines TRBV18 with TRBJ2-2, with D maybe TRBD1 (5 bases). From germline, CDR1 is KGHSH and CDR2 LQKENI. V dropped 2 bases and J dropped 4 bases, with 11 bases sitting between them. CDR3 length: 15 amino acids. CDR3 region: CASSPSREFTGELFF. For the CDR3, the DNA is TGTGCCAGCTCACCATCCAGGGAATTCACCGGGGAGCTGTTTTTT.

The rearrangement uses TRBV4-1 and TRBJ1-5; TRBD1 might be the D (6 bases). Germline V lookup: CDR1 MGHRA, CDR2 YSYEKL. Between the trimmed V and J ends, which lost 1 base and 6 bases, there was a span of 13 bases. The CDR3 is 15 amino acids. CDR3 sequence (DNA): TGCGCCAGCAGCCAAGGGGGGGCATCAAGTCAGCCCCAGCATTTT. Protein sequence: CASSQGGASSQPQHF.

The table lists this clonotype with a few counts. This chain uses TRBV6-5 with TRBJ1-6; the D gene is possibly TRBD1 (5 bases). The CDR3 spans 15 residues. Germline-derived CDR1 and CDR2 are MNHEY and SVGAGI. The germline V and J ends were trimmed by 3 bases and 7 bases, with 13 bases remaining between them. CDR3: CASSYNQGGNSPLHF. DNA of the CDR3: TGTGCCAGCAGTTATAACCAGGGCGGAAATTCACCCCTCCACTTT.

The chain joins TRBV6-2 or TRBV6-3 to TRBJ1-1, with 7 positions matching TRBD1. The CDR3 consists of 15 residues. After removal of 6 bases from V and 6 bases from J, the junction contained 13 bases not matched to a gene. In germline, CDR1 is MNHEY, CDR2 SVGEGT. Here the CDR3 DNA reads TGTGCCAGCAGGGCCTTTAGGGGGCGAAGCGCTGAAGCTTTCTTT. This encodes CASRAFRGRSAEAFF.